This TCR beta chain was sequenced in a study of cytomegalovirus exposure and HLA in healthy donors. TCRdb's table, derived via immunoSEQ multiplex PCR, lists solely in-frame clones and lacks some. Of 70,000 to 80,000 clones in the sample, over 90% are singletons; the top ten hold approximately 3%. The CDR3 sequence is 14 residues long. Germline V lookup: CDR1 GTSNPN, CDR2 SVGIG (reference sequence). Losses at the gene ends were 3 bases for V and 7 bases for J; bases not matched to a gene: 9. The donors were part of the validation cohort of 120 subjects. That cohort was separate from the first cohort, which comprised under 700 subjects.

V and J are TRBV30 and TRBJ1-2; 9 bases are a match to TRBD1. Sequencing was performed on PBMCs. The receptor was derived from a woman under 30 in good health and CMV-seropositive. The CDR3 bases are TGTGCCTGGAGGGGACAGGGACAGGTTTCTGGCTACACCTTC. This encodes CAWRGQGQVSGYTF.